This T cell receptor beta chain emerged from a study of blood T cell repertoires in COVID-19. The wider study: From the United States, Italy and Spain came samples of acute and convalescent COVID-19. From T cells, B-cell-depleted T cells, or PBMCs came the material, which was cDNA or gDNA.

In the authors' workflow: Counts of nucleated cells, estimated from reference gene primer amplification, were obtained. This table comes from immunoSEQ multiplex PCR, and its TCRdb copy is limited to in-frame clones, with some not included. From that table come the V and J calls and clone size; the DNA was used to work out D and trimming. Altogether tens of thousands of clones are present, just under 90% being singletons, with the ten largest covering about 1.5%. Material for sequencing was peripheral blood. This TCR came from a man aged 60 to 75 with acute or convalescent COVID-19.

DNA of the CDR3: TGTGCCAGCAGGTCTTGGACAGGGATAAGCACCTACGAGCAGTACTTC. This sequence encodes CASRSWTGISTYEQYF. The chain recombines TRBV2 with TRBJ2-7; 8 bases match TRBD1. CDR1 and CDR2 (germline): SNHLY, FYNNEI. V lost 6 bases to trimming and J lost 2 bases; unmatched junction nucleotides: 12. There are 16 residues in the CDR3. The complete variable domain, with remaining parts taken from reference TRBV2 and TRBJ2-7, reads EPEVTQTPSHQVTQMGQEVILRCVPISNHLYFYWYRQILGQKVEFLVSFYNNEISEKSEIFDDQFSVERPDGSNFTLKIRSTKLEDSAMYFCASRSWTGISTYEQYFGPGTRLTVT.